What follows describes a single T cell receptor beta chain. Its antigen specificity is not known. No clone much larger than this one lies a single base away; base qualities are absent. Taken with the paper, the label for time point translates to: about 28 days (+/-7) after the second vaccine dose. AZD1222 recipients with second doses at about 4 weeks or about 12 weeks were pooled, because spike-specific TCR depth and breadth did not differ between schedules. The vaccinee samples were drawn from two UK trials, COV001 and COV002, one of which was a single-blind randomized controlled phase 2/3 trial testing AZD1222 (ChAdOx1 nCoV-19) in healthy adults. For TCRbeta chain sequencing, PBMC samples were collected from trial participants at day 0 and at day 28 after the second dose. These data belong to a study of T cell responses to AZD1222 COVID-19 vaccine (dated by TCRdb to the early 2020s). Concerning the study at large: A total of 230 to 250 trial participants underwent TCR sequencing, of whom approximately 210 received two doses of AZD1222 and about 25 received two doses of the MenACWY control vaccine. Trial participants were enrolled by age into 18-55, 56-69 and 70-plus year subgroups, with about 150, 28 and 57 TCR-sequenced participants respectively. Results and caveats for the whole study, not just this receptor: Conclusions about previously exposed vaccinees are limited because only five or six AZD1222 recipients were SARS-CoV-2 seropositive at baseline. After two AZD1222 doses, spike-specific TCR breadth and depth were significantly higher than at day 0 and than in MenACWY recipients. No day 14 peak-response samples were available, so repertoires were characterized only after the peak T cell response. The vaccine-associated CD4 TCRs covered the entire spike protein, and the dominant responses fell in regions 160-218 and 743-854. In the small 56-69-year group, the increase in depth fell short of significance, most likely because of low power. Reportedly, close to half of the unique spike-specific TCRs recognized epitopes lying outside the regions that are mutated in the B.1.351 and B.1.1.7 variants. Most participants were white British and females outnumbered males, and the authors suggested that clonal diversity may have been underestimated.

Counted from cysteine to phenylalanine, this CDR3 has 18 amino acids. Here the CDR3 DNA is all that survives: 54 bases in frame from base 1. The germline V gene supplies CDR1 MNHEY and CDR2 SVGEGT. Trimming takes 1 base off V and 0 bases off J; junction bases not matched to a gene: 9. The CDR3 regions of human TCRbeta chains were subjected to immunosequencing. For the original study's pipeline: TCRs in the repertoires were matched against a reference library of SARS-CoV-2-specific TCRs that had been generated with the MIRA antigen-specificity platform. Breadth was defined as the fraction of unique TCRs that were SARS-CoV-2-associated, and depth was defined as the fraction of total T cells that were SARS-CoV-2-associated. Using the MIRA data, every spike-specific TCR was mapped to the spike region that the TCR reacted to and assigned to either a CD4 or a CD8 class. Log10-transformed breadth and depth values were compared by one-way ANOVA with Sidak's multiple comparisons tests. The clones in this table, taken by TCRdb from immuneACCESS, are in-frame only. Not every clone is retained; where verified, under half of the shortfall comes from an unresolved V gene, and the cause of the rest is unknown. V and J calls and clone size are given by that table; D and trimming were obtained from the DNA. In this sample the table shows around 160,000 clones, about 92% of which occur a single time. The ten largest clones take up more than 1% of the sample.

The sequence derives from an adult who received the AZD1222 COVID-19 vaccine. Material: peripheral blood, obtained 28 days after the second AZD1222 dose. The rearrangement combines TRBV6-2 or TRBV6-3 with TRBJ2-3, and TRBD2 matches 8 of the central bases. The CDR3: CASSYLLAAPSSTDTQYF. The nucleotide sequence is given as TGTGCCAGCAGTTACTTACTAGCGGCTCCGTCTAGCACAGATACGCAGTATTTT.